These 4 T cell receptor beta chains came from one sample sequenced in a study of T-cell memory formation after mild COVID-19. TCRdb recomputed calls from the 5' RACE reads with MiXCR, one row per CDR3 protein. This table holds a few hundred thousand distinct CDR3 sequences, about a fifth found once. Sequenced sample: PBMCs or a T cell subset sorted from them (not recorded which). The receptor source for this set is an adult woman who had mild COVID-19 (a few samples of this study predate the infection). Cell type and time point are not known.

This clonotype was observed a handful of times. The rearrangement joins TRBV6-2 or TRBV6-3 to TRBJ2-1, with D perhaps TRBD2 (6 bases). The V gene's germline CDR1 is MNHEY and CDR2 SVGEGT. The CDR3 has 15 residues. The V gene lost 4 bases and the J gene lost 3 bases, with 13 bases spanning the gap. The CDR3 reads CASSWDLDVYNEQFF. The CDR3 bases are TGTGCCAGCAGTTGGGACTTAGATGTCTACAATGAGCAGTTCTTC.

The V and J genes are TRBV24-1 and TRBJ2-5; D not certain. V shed 0 bases and J shed 3 bases, with 7 bases lying between them. The CDR3 sequence is 14 residues long. Looked up from germline, CDR1 is KGHDR and CDR2 is SFDVKD. This CDR3 is CATSDLGREETQYF. CDR3 bases: TGTGCCACCAGTGATTTGGGCAGAGAAGAGACCCAGTACTTC.

There are many counts of this clonotype. This chain connects TRBV5-1 to TRBJ1-1; D gene uncertain. Trimming took off 1 base at V and 0 bases at J, with 10 bases between the two ends. The CDR3 loop spans 15 amino acids. CDR1 and CDR2 (germline): SGHRS, YFSETQ. The CDR3 region has the DNA TGCGCCAGCAGCTTGAGTGTCGGTATGAACACTGAAGCTTTCTTT. This encodes CASSLSVGMNTEAFF.

The CDR3 protein is CASSQGPLGRSPGEQYF. The DNA for the CDR3 is TGCGCCAGCAGCCAGGGACCTCTAGGGCGGTCCCCTGGGGAGCAGTACTTC. The chain uses TRBV4-3 and TRBJ2-7; the D gene could be TRBD1 or TRBD2 (5 bases each). Looked up from germline, CDR1 is LGHNA and CDR2 is YSLEER. The V and J ends lost 3 bases and 7 bases respectively, with 25 bases between them. The CDR3 length is 17 residues.